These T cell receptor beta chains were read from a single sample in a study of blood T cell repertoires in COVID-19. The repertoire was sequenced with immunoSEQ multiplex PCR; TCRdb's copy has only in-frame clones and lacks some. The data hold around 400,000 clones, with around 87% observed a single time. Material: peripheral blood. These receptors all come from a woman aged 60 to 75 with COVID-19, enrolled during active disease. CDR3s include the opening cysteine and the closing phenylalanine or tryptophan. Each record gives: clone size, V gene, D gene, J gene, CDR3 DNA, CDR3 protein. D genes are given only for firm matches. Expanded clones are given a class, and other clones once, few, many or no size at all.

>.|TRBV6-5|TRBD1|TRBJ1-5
TGTGCCAGCAGTCCAGGGGGCCAGTATCAGCCCCAGCATTTT
CASSPGGQYQPQHF
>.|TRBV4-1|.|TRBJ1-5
TGCGCCAGCAGCCCGGTTTCTGGCGGGCTCAATCAGCCCCAGCATTTT
CASSPVSGGLNQPQHF
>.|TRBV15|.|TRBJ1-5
TGTGCCACCAGCGGACGGGGGAGCAATCAGCCCCAGCATTTT
CATSGRGSNQPQHF
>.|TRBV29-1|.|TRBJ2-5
TGCAGCGGGGGGCGCGAGACCCAGTACTTC
CSGGRETQYF
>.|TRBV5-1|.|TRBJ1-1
TGCGCCAGCAGCCTGGGTAGGGGTTTCAACACTGAAGCTTTCTTT
CASSLGRGFNTEAFF
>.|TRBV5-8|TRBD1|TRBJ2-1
TGTGCCAGCAGCTTGTACGGGACAGCCTACAATGAGCAGTTCTTC
CASSLYGTAYNEQFF
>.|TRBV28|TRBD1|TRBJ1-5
TGTGCCAGCAGTTCGACAGGGGGCCATCAGCCCCAGCATTTT
CASSSTGGHQPQHF
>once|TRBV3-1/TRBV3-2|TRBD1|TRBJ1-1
TGTGCCAGCAGCCCTCCGACAGGGAGGAGTGAAGCTTTCTTT
CASSPPTGRSEAFF
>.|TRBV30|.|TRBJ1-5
TGTGCCTGGAGTTGGGGCCTCAACAATCAGCCCCAGCATTTT
CAWSWGLNNQPQHF
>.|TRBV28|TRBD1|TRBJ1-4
TGTGCCAGCAGGCGGGACAGGGTCCCCTTTTTT
CASRRDRVPFF
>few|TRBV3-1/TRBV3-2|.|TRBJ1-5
TGTGCCAGCAGCTCCGGACAGAATATTCAGCCCCAGCATTTT
CASSSGQNIQPQHF
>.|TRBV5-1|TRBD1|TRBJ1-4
TGCGCCAGCAGCTTGTCAGGGCCGCCTCAACAGGGGTGGACTAATGAAAAACTGTTTTTT
CASSLSGPPQQGWTNEKLFF
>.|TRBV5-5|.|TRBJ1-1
TGTGCCAGCAGCTTGGTAGCAGGGCCATCCACAATAGCTTTCTTT
CASSLVAGPSTIAFF
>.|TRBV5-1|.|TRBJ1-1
TGCGCCAGCAGCTTCGAGGGGGATACTGAAGCTTTCTTT
CASSFEGDTEAFF
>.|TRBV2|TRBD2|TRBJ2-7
TGTGCCAGCAGTGTTGGACTAGCGGGAATCGACGAGCAGTACTTC
CASSVGLAGIDEQYF
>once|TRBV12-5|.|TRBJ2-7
TGTGCTAGTGGTCTCCTCGGGCCTAGAGGGTCCTACGAGCAGTACTTC
CASGLLGPRGSYEQYF
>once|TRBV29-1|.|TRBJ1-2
TGCAGCGTTGATAGCAGGGCTGGCTACACCTTC
CSVDSRAGYTF